A selection of T cell receptor beta chains follows, all from one sample in a study of technical replicates of blood from a handful of donors. Using immunoSEQ multiplex PCR, the repertoire was profiled, and TCRdb retains in-frame clones only, with some absent. The sample shows 87,000 or so clones, around 95% of them seen only once. The sample comprised T cells isolated from PBMCs. These receptors all stem from a human donor in good health. CDR3s leave out the opening cysteine and the closing phenylalanine or tryptophan. The listing skips clone size in some rows; elsewhere it reads once, few, many or a size class.

>TRBV2|TRBJ2-7|-
ATESGGMSDEQY
>TRBV2|TRBJ1-1|once
ASSDFRAGEAF
>TRBV19|TRBJ1-1|-
ATRDRQNTEAF
>TRBV6-5|TRBJ2-7|-
ASRGGRTPYEQY
>TRBV7-9|TRBJ2-1|-
ASSSTGQGRNEQF
>TRBV9|TRBJ2-1|-
ASSVGSAGWYNEQF
>TRBV4-1|TRBJ2-3|-
ASSLSPDRVGTDTQY
>TRBV6-1|TRBJ1-2|-
ASSDRDRLNYGYT
>TRBV9|TRBJ2-7|-
ASSVKDSHYEQY
>TRBV6-1|TRBJ1-1|once
ASSGIGHSTEAF
>TRBV5-1|TRBJ2-3|-
ASSLDSGSSDTQY
>TRBV9|TRBJ1-3|-
ASSGYKDKPGNTIY
>TRBV18|TRBJ2-7|-
ASSLDPSGAYYEQY